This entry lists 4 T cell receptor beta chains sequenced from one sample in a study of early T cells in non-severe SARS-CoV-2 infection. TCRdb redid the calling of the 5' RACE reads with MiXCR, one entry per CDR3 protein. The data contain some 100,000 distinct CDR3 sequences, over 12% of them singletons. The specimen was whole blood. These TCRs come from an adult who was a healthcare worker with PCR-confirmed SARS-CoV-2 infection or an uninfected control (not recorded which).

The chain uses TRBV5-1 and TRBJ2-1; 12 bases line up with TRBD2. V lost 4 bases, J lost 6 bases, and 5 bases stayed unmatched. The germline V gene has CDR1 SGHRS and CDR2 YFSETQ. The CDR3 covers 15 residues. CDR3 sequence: CASSRTSGVPNEQFF. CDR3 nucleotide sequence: TGCGCCAGCAGCCGGACTAGCGGGGTCCCCAATGAGCAGTTCTTC.

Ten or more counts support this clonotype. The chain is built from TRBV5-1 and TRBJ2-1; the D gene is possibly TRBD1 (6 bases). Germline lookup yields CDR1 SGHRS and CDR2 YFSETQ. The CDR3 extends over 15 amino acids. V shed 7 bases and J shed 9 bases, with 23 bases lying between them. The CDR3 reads CASAAPDQGRGEQFF. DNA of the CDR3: TGCGCCAGCGCCGCCCCAGACCAGGGGAGAGGTGAGCAGTTCTTC.

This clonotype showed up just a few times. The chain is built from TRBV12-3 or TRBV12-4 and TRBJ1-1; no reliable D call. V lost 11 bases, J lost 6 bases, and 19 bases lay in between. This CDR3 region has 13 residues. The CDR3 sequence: CAGRGGGDPEAFF. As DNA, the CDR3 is TGTGCCGGCCGGGGAGGAGGCGATCCTGAAGCTTTCTTT.

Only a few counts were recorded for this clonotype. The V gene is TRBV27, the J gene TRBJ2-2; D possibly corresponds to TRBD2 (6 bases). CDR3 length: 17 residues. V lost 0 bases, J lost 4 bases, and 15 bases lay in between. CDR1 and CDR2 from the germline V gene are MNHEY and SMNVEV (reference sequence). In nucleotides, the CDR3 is TGTGCCAGCAGTTTATCTCCCCCGACTAGATCCACCGGGGAGCTGTTTTTT. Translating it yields CASSLSPPTRSTGELFF.